These 29 T cell receptor beta chains share one sample of origin, sequenced in a study of T cells after yellow fever vaccination. Via MiXCR, TCRdb re-called the 5' RACE reads, giving one row per CDR3 protein. The table includes hundreds of thousands of distinct CDR3 sequences, around 8.1% detected once. Specimen: PBMCs, collected more than 40 days after the first yellow fever vaccination. Receptors originate from a man between 18 and 29 years old who received the YFV17D yellow fever vaccine.

The rearrangement joins TRBV20-1 to TRBJ1-5, with a possible D match to TRBD1 (5 bases). Germline assignment: CDR1 DFQATT and CDR2 SNEGSKA (reference sequence). V was shortened by 4 bases and J by 2 bases, with 9 bases between the two germline ends. The CDR3 has 13 amino acids. As DNA, the CDR3 is TGCAGTGCTACGGGGGACGGCAATCAGCCCCAGCATTTT. It codes for CSATGDGNQPQHF.

This clonotype was counted at least ten times. An end of the junction does not agree with germline; a read error may underlie this. The J gene is TRBJ1-2, the V gene TRBV6-5, with TRBD1 matching over 9 bases. Germline V gene lookup returns CDR1 MNHEY and CDR2 SVGAGI. The CDR3 is made up of 15 amino acids. CDR3 DNA: TGTGCCAGCAGTAACTCCGGGACAGGGTTTTATGGCTACACCTTC. Its protein is CASSNSGTGFYGYTF.

The V gene is TRBV10-2, the J gene TRBJ1-1; no clear D. Germline V gene lookup returns CDR1 WSHSY and CDR2 SAAADI. This CDR3 is built from 14 residues. Trimming cost V 2 bases and J 1 base, with 8 bases left between them. CDR3 in amino acids: CASSEESANTEAFF. The DNA of the CDR3 is TGCGCCAGCAGTGAGGAATCAGCGAACACTGAAGCTTTCTTT.

The chain employs TRBV6-1 and TRBJ2-7, with 9 nucleotides matching TRBD1. Per the germline V gene, CDR1 is MNHNS and CDR2 is SASEGT. The CDR3 is 13 residues long. V lost 10 bases and J lost 5; bases outside the gene matches: 9. CDR3 loop: CATSGTGSHEQYF. The CDR3 DNA reads as TGTGCCACCTCCGGGACAGGGTCCCACGAGCAGTACTTC.

The J gene is TRBJ2-3, the V gene TRBV9; unclear D gene. The CDR3 contains 15 residues. The V end was cut by 4 bases, the J end by 3 bases, with 15 bases between. Germline CDR1 is SGDLS and CDR2 is YYNGEE. CDR3 amino acids: CASSPRELATDTQYF. DNA of the CDR3: TGTGCCAGCAGCCCCCGCGAACTGGCGACAGATACGCAGTATTTT.

The sample holds a few counts of this clonotype. The chain combines TRBV5-1 with TRBJ2-7; the D gene is possibly TRBD2 (6 bases). V lost 1 base and J 0 bases, leaving 14 bases between the germline ends. Germline V gene sequence: CDR1 SGHRS, CDR2 YFSETQ. This CDR3 is built from 16 residues. The CDR3 sequence: CASSLRRGDSSYEQYF. Written as DNA, the CDR3 is TGCGCCAGCAGCTTGAGGCGGGGAGATAGCTCCTACGAGCAGTACTTC.

The J gene is TRBJ2-3, the V gene TRBV28; D ambiguous. Trimming removed 3 bases at V and 2 bases at J, with 6 bases between. Germline assignment: CDR1 MDHEN and CDR2 SYDVKM. CDR3 length: 13 amino acids. CDR3 residues: CASSFGVTDTQYF. Written as DNA, the CDR3 is TGTGCCAGCAGTTTTGGGGTCACAGATACGCAGTATTTT. Variable domain in full (rest from reference TRBV28 and TRBJ2-3): DVKVTQSSRYLVKRTGEKVFLECVQDMDHENMFWYRQDPGLGLRLIYFSYDVKMKEKGDIPEGYSVSREKKERFSLILESASTNQTSMYLCASSFGVTDTQYFGPGTRLTVL.

This clonotype was counted many times. J is TRBJ2-1 and V is TRBV12-3 or TRBV12-4; the match to TRBD2 covers 11 bases. The V and J ends lost 5 bases and 7 bases, in that order; junction bases with no gene match: 7. The CDR3 covers 15 residues. CDR3 nucleotides: TGTGCCAGCAGTGTTAGCGGGGGGGCGATGAATGAGCAGTTCTTC. It specifies CASSVSGGAMNEQFF.

This clonotype was found many times. V usage is TRBV5-1 and J usage is TRBJ1-6; unclear D gene. The CDR3 is made up of 14 amino acids. Trimming shortened V by 0 bases and J by 1 base, and 2 bases separated the two germline ends. The germline V gene has CDR1 SGHRS and CDR2 YFSETQ. CDR3 protein: CASSLVSYNSPLHF. The CDR3, as DNA: TGCGCCAGCAGCTTGGTATCCTATAATTCACCCCTCCACTTT.

The J gene is TRBJ1-5, the V gene TRBV6-2 or TRBV6-3; 12 bases fit TRBD1. The CDR3 consists of 20 residues. After removal of 0 bases from V and 0 bases from J, the junction contained 9 bases not matched to a gene. CDR1 and CDR2 (germline): MNHEY, SVGEGT. CDR3 protein: CASSYSLGQGARDSNQPQHF. Here the CDR3 DNA reads TGTGCCAGCAGTTACTCACTGGGACAGGGGGCTCGGGATAGCAATCAGCCCCAGCATTTT.

The table lists this clonotype with a few counts. The chain has TRBV7-9 and TRBJ2-4, with TRBD2 identical over 7 bases. CDR1 and CDR2 from the germline V gene are SEHNR and FQNEAQ (reference sequence). V dropped 5 bases and J dropped 7; count of bases not matched to a gene: 8. The CDR3 runs 14 residues. CDR3 sequence: CASSPWEGRNIQYF. CDR3 DNA: TGTGCCAGCAGCCCTTGGGAGGGTCGGAACATTCAGTACTTC.

V and J are TRBV7-9 and TRBJ2-1; 7 nucleotides agree with TRBD2. The CDR3 loop spans 15 amino acids. Germline V CDR1 and CDR2: SEHNR, FQNEAQ (reference sequence). V was pared by 5 bases and J by 4 bases, with 8 bases of the junction left unmatched. CDR3 nucleotide sequence: TGTGCCAGCAGCCCCAGGGAGGGTCTTTACAATGAGCAGTTCTTC. Its translation: CASSPREGLYNEQFF.

This clonotype was counted a few times. The chain is built from TRBV4-1 and TRBJ2-1; no reliable D call. This CDR3 is built from 16 residues. The V gene lost 4 bases and the J gene lost 0 bases, with 13 bases spanning the gap. CDR1 MGHRA and CDR2 YSYEKL come from the germline V gene. The DNA for the CDR3 is TGCGCCAGCAGCCGAATCGGCGCCGCCTCCTACAATGAGCAGTTCTTC. This codes for CASSRIGAASYNEQFF.

The chain couples TRBV20-1 to TRBJ1-5; D might be TRBD1 (5 bases). Germline assignment: CDR1 DFQATT and CDR2 SNEGSKA (reference sequence). The CDR3 runs 12 residues. The CDR3: CEAGLTNQPQHF. CDR3 DNA: TGCGAGGCGGGGCTGACTAATCAGCCCCAGCATTTT.

In this sample, this clonotype turned up a few times. Written as DNA, the CDR3 is TGTGCCAGCAGTTCGAGCGGGGCCTATTTCGGGGAGCTGTTTTTT. Residues: CASSSSGAYFGELFF. The chain recombines TRBV6-5 with TRBJ2-2, with 7 nucleotides matching TRBD2. The CDR3 is made up of 15 amino acids. V shed 4 bases, J shed 7 bases, and the junction held 9 bases outside the gene matches. In germline, CDR1 is MNHEY, CDR2 SVGAGI.

This clonotype was observed a few times. The chain combines TRBV4-3 with TRBJ1-2; D not resolved. The V end was cut by 2 bases, the J end by 2 bases, with 12 bases between. The CDR3 extends over 15 amino acids. CDR1 and CDR2 (germline): LGHNA, YSLEER. The CDR3 region has the DNA TGCGCCAGCAGCCAACACCACAGTGGCAACTATGGCTACACCTTC. It yields the protein CASSQHHSGNYGYTF.

This clonotype showed up many times. The V call is TRBV23-1, the J call TRBJ2-7, with D perhaps matching TRBD1 (6 bases). TRBV23-1 belongs to the ORF category, with a function that is uncertain. V shed 8 bases and J shed 1 base, with 9 bases lying between them. This CDR3 has 12 residues. The chain's CDR3 is CASLGTSYEQYV. CDR3 sequence (DNA): TGCGCCAGCCTCGGGACATCCTACGAGCAGTACGTC.

This clonotype turned up a few times. The CDR3: CASGLRGAGTDIQYF. CDR3 DNA: TGTGCCAGCGGCCTCCGGGGGGCAGGGACCGACATTCAGTACTTC. The genes are TRBV6-2 or TRBV6-3 and TRBJ2-4; weak D call: TRBD2 (7 bases). Germline V CDR1 and CDR2: MNHEY, SVGEGT. V shed 8 bases and J shed 8 bases, with 22 bases lying between them. The CDR3 contains 15 residues.

This clonotype was found a few times. The chain employs TRBV28 and TRBJ1-1; the D is unclear. This CDR3 has 13 amino acids. Germline CDR1 and CDR2: MDHEN and SYDVKM. The V end was cut by 7 bases, the J end by 4 bases, with 13 bases between. The CDR3 region is CASTGQSGTEAFF. CDR3 nucleotides: TGTGCCAGCACCGGGCAGTCCGGCACTGAAGCTTTCTTT.

A few counts support this clonotype. CDR3 loop: CASSRKGGPGDTQYF. The DNA for the CDR3 is TGCGCCAGCAGCCGCAAGGGGGGGCCCGGAGATACGCAGTATTTT. The chain recombines TRBV4-3 with TRBJ2-3, with D possibly being TRBD2 (7 bases). Per the germline V gene, CDR1 is LGHNA and CDR2 is YSLEER. V lost 4 bases to trimming and J lost 5 bases, with 16 bases between them. The CDR3 contains 15 residues.

V usage is TRBV20-1 and J usage is TRBJ2-7; D remains unclear. Trimming pared 6 bases from V and 6 bases from J, leaving 18 bases between. CDR1 is DFQATT and CDR2 is SNEGSKA in the germline V gene (reference sequence). The CDR3 runs 13 residues. CDR3 coding DNA: TGCAGTGCGAAACGCCCTACGCCCCTCGAGCAGTACGTC. It is translated as CSAKRPTPLEQYV.

This clonotype was detected ten times or more. The rearrangement uses TRBV5-8 and TRBJ1-1; 8 bases line up with TRBD1. Germline lookup yields CDR1 SGHTS and CDR2 YDEGEE. With V trimmed by 2 bases and J by 10 bases, 7 bases remained unmatched. The CDR3 extends over 13 amino acids. The CDR3 protein is CASSFTGGLGAFF. CDR3 in DNA: TGTGCCAGCAGCTTTACAGGGGGATTAGGAGCTTTCTTT.

This rearrangement joins TRBV9 to TRBJ1-2; the D is unclear. V was clipped by 3 bases and J by 7 bases, with 7 bases between them. The CDR3 is 11 amino acids. From germline, CDR1 is SGDLS and CDR2 YYNGEE. CDR3 DNA: TGTGCCAGCAGCGCTTGGGGTGGCTACACCTTC. Translating gives CASSAWGGYTF.

The chain combines TRBV9 with TRBJ2-3, with a possible D match to TRBD1 (5 bases). V was trimmed by 0 bases and J by 6 bases, leaving 11 bases between them. Germline V gives CDR1 SGDLS, CDR2 YYNGEE. CDR3 length equals 14 residues. Here the CDR3 reads CASSVGQGKDTQYF. The CDR3 nucleotides are TGTGCCAGCAGCGTAGGCCAGGGCAAGGATACGCAGTATTTT. The full variable domain, with the rest looked up from reference TRBV9 and TRBJ2-3, is DSGVTQTPKHLITATGQRVTLRCSPRSGDLSVYWYQQSLDQGLQFLIQYYNGEERAKGNILERFSAQQFPDLHSELNLSSLELGDSALYFCASSVGQGKDTQYFGPGTRLTVL.

This clonotype was picked up many times. V and J are TRBV5-1 and TRBJ2-7; 9 bases are a match to TRBD1. With 6 bases clipped from V and 6 bases from J, the junction kept 13 bases outside the gene matches. The germline V gene has CDR1 SGHRS and CDR2 YFSETQ. The CDR3 consists of 15 residues. CDR3 bases: TGCGCCAGCACCGCTTATATAGGGACAGGGTTCGAGCAGTACTTC. It translates to CASTAYIGTGFEQYF.

The chain employs TRBV7-3 and TRBJ2-1, with 14 bases identical to TRBD2. Germline trimming cut 3 bases from V and 3 bases from J; bases unmatched to any gene: 7. Germline loops: CDR1 SGHTA, CDR2 FQGTGA. CDR3 length: 18 amino acids. In DNA form, the CDR3 reads TGTGCCAGCAGCTTGGGACTAGCGGGGGCGGTGGGCTACAATGAGCAGTTCTTC. Translating gives CASSLGLAGAVGYNEQFF.

This clonotype was picked up many times. This chain joins TRBV6-2 or TRBV6-3 and TRBJ2-5, with no clear D. Germline loops: CDR1 MNHEY, CDR2 SVGEGT. CDR3 length: 10 amino acids. The V gene lost 10 bases and the J gene lost 5 bases, with 8 bases spanning the gap. The CDR3 spells CATNRETQYF. The CDR3 DNA reads TGTGCCACCAACCGGGAGACCCAGTACTTC.

This clonotype occurred a few times. V is TRBV6-2 or TRBV6-3 and J is TRBJ1-2, with TRBD1 as a possible D gene (5 bases). Germline V lookup: CDR1 MNHEY, CDR2 SVGEGT. V dropped 2 bases and J dropped 7 bases, with 14 bases sitting between them. The CDR3 is made up of 14 amino acids. CDR3: CASSYGGTVLGYTF. DNA of the CDR3: TGTGCCAGCAGTTACGGGGGGACGGTTCTTGGCTACACCTTC.

This clonotype was found many times. V is TRBV4-1 and J is TRBJ1-1; D gene ambiguous. V shed 10 bases and J shed 5 bases, with 17 bases lying between them. The CDR3 length is 13 residues. CDR1 and CDR2 (germline): MGHRA, YSYEKL. The CDR3 protein is CATTAERGTEAFF. The CDR3 coding sequence is TGCGCCACCACGGCAGAGCGAGGGACTGAAGCTTTCTTT.